This is a list of T cell receptor beta chains from one sample in a study of T cells in narcolepsy. TCRdb's table, derived via immunoSEQ multiplex PCR, lists solely in-frame clones and lacks some. The table lists about 41,000 clones, more than 70% of them singletons. The specimen was CD45RA- memory CD4+ T cells from PBMCs. The receptors here all came from a human donor with narcolepsy. The CDR3 runs from the conserved cysteine through the conserved F or W. A D gene is named only where the DNA matches it firmly.

TRBD1 | TRBJ1-2 | TRBV7-9 | TGTGCCAGCAGCCCACAGGGGTATGGCTACACCTTC | CASSPQGYGYTF
NA | TRBJ1-1 | TRBV6-1 | TGTGCCAGCAGTTATGACAGGAACACTGAAGCTTTCTTT | CASSYDRNTEAFF
NA | TRBJ2-5 | TRBV5-1 | TGCGCCAGCGGGCCGGGGGAGACCCAGTACTTC | CASGPGETQYF
TRBD2 | TRBJ2-3 | TRBV2 | TGTGCCAGCGGGCGGGAGGGCCTTACAGATACGCAGTATTTT | CASGREGLTDTQYF
NA | TRBJ2-7 | TRBV5-1 | TGCGCCAGCAGCTTGACGGGCTACGAGCAGTACTTC | CASSLTGYEQYF
NA | TRBJ2-1 | TRBV7-8 | TGTGCCAGCTCATGGGGAACCGGAAAGCAGTTCTTC | CASSWGTGKQFF
NA | TRBJ1-4 | TRBV15 | TGTGCCACCAGCAGAGATCCCGGCACGAATGAAAAACTGTTTTTT | CATSRDPGTNEKLFF
TRBD2 | TRBJ2-2 | TRBV4-2 | TGTGCCAGCAGCCAAGATCCGGGGGGGAACACCGGGGAGCTGTTTTTT | CASSQDPGGNTGELFF
NA | TRBJ2-1 | TRBV6-1 | TGTGCCAGCAGTGCCTCCTCTGTCGGTGACTACAATGAGCAGTTCTTC | CASSASSVGDYNEQFF
NA | TRBJ1-5 | TRBV5-4 | TGTGCCAGCAGCTTAGGACAGTATAGCAATCAGCCCCAGCATTTT | CASSLGQYSNQPQHF
TRBD1 | TRBJ1-2 | TRBV30 | TGTGCCTTGGGACAGGGGGACTATGGCTACACCTTC | CALGQGDYGYTF
TRBD2 | TRBJ2-5 | TRBV11-3 | TGTGCCAGCAGCTTAGTAGGAGCGGGGGGGCCGGAGACCCAGTACTTC | CASSLVGAGGPETQYF
TRBD1 | TRBJ2-7 | TRBV29-1 | TGCAGCGTTGAAGGTAGGACAGGGACTCACGAGCAGTACTTC | CSVEGRTGTHEQYF
NA | TRBJ2-7 | TRBV7-8 | TGTGCCAGCAGCTTAGAAACAGGGCTCTACTTC | CASSLETGLYF
NA | TRBJ1-1 | TRBV20-1 | TGCAGTGCTAGGAGGGGTGGTGAAGCTTTCTTT | CSARRGGEAFF
NA | TRBJ2-2 | TRBV19 | TGTGCCAGTAGTATACGGTCATCGTCCACCGGGGAGCTGTTTTTT | CASSIRSSSTGELFF
NA | TRBJ1-3 | TRBV6-5 | TGTGCCAGCAGTTTCGCCCGGGACATCGGAAACACCATATATTTT | CASSFARDIGNTIYF
NA | TRBJ2-1 | TRBV28 | TGTGCCAGCAGCCTAGGGGTGTCCTACAATGAGCAGTTCTTC | CASSLGVSYNEQFF
NA | TRBJ1-2 | TRBV15 | TGTGCCACCAGCAATGATGGTGGCTACACCTTC | CATSNDGGYTF
NA | TRBJ1-2 | TRBV19 | TGTGCCAGTAGTATGGCAGGGACCAACTATGGCTACACCTTC | CASSMAGTNYGYTF